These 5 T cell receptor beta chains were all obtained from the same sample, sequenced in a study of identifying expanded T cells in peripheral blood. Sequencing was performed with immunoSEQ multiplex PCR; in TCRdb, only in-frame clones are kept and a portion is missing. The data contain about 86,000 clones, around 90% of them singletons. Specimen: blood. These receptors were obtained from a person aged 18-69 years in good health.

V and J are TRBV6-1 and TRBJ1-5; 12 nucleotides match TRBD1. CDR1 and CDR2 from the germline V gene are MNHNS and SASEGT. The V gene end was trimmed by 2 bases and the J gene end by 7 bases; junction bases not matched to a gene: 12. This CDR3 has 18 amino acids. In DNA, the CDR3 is TGTGCCAGCAGTGAACCCGTAACCCGGGACAGGGGGCTCCAGCCCCAGCATTTT. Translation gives CASSEPVTRDRGLQPQHF.

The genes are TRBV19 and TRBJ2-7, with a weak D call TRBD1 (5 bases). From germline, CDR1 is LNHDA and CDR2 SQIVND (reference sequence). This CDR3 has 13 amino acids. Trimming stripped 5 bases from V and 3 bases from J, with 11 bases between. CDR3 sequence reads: CASSFRENYEQYF. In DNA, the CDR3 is TGTGCCAGTAGTTTCAGGGAAAACTACGAGCAGTACTTC. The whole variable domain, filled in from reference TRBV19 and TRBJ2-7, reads DGGITQSPKYLFRKEGQNVTLSCEQNLNHDAMYWYRQDPGQGLRLIYYSQIVNDFQKGDIAEGYSVSREKKESFPLTVTSAQKNPTAFYLCASSFRENYEQYFGPGTRLTVT.

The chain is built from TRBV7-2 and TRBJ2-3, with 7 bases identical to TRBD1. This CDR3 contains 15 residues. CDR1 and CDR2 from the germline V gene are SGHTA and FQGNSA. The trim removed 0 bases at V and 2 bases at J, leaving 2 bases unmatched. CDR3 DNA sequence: TGTGCCAGCAGCTTAGCGACAGGGCTCACAGATACGCAGTATTTT. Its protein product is CASSLATGLTDTQYF.

The DNA of the CDR3 is TGTGCCAGCGGAGGCGGGAGGTACCCCTACGAGCAGTACTTC. Translation: CASGGGRYPYEQYF. The V gene is TRBV11-3, the J gene TRBJ2-7; the match to TRBD2 covers 8 bases. This CDR3 is built from 14 residues. The trim removed 8 bases at V and 2 bases at J, leaving 8 bases unmatched. Germline CDR1 is SGHNT and CDR2 is YENEEA.

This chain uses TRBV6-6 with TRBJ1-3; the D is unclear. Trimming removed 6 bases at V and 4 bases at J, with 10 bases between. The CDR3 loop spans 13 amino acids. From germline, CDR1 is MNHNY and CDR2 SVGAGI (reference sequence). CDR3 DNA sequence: TGTGCCAGCAGCCACCTACAGGGAAACACCATATATTTT. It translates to CASSHLQGNTIYF.